This T cell receptor (beta chain) was sequenced during a study of cytomegalovirus exposure and HLA in healthy donors. Broader study findings: Fewer N-insertions (relative to the roughly 670-donor mean) were reportedly seen in an Asian-associated ancestry cluster in a later analysis. Information on immune exposure was restricted to one variable (CMV serostatus).

PCR was performed using 60 Vbeta and 13 Jbeta primers. Assay: immunoSEQ multiplex PCR; the TCRdb copy retains only in-frame clones and omits some. Of approximately 160,000 clones in the sample, 75% to 90% were seen once. Details on this clone: Its target is not known.

Germline V gene data show CDR1 as SGHRS and CDR2 as YFSETQ. The CDR3 length is 14 residues. After removal of 4 bases from V and 7 bases from J, the junction contained 7 bases not matched to a gene. The genes are TRBV5-1 and TRBJ2-1, with 8 bases fitting TRBD1. The sample comprised PBMCs. The clonotype was recovered from a man aged 50 to 59 in good health and CMV-seropositive. The CDR3 reads CASSKGQGGNEQFF. The DNA for the CDR3 is TGCGCCAGCAGCAAAGGACAGGGCGGGAATGAGCAGTTCTTC.